These T cell receptor beta chains were read from a single sample in a study of cytomegalovirus exposure and HLA in healthy donors. Produced via immunoSEQ multiplex PCR; TCRdb's table is partial and in-frame only. The sample lists 150,000 to 160,000 clones, around three quarters occurring once. The sample taken for sequencing was PBMCs. The receptors stem from a woman aged 40 to 50 in good health and CMV-seronegative. The conserved cysteine and the conserved F or W are not part of the CDR3 here.

V gene: TRBV6-6; J gene: TRBJ2-7; CDR3 protein: ASSYSAVRYEQY
V gene: TRBV27; J gene: TRBJ1-6; CDR3 protein: ASSLSEGSRNSPLH
V gene: TRBV6-4; J gene: TRBJ2-5; CDR3 protein: ASSEVAGETQY
V gene: TRBV2; J gene: TRBJ1-4; CDR3 protein: ASMGGYNEKLF
V gene: TRBV5-1; J gene: TRBJ2-6; CDR3 protein: ASSLTGGGGANVLT
V gene: TRBV7-2; J gene: TRBJ2-3; CDR3 protein: ASSQVVGAGGGMDTQY
V gene: TRBV4-2; J gene: TRBJ2-3; CDR3 protein: ASSRRTSGSGNFGTDTQY
V gene: TRBV28; J gene: TRBJ1-4; CDR3 protein: ASSLPPTNEKLF
V gene: TRBV4-2; J gene: TRBJ2-7; CDR3 protein: ASSQDEGMGEQY
V gene: TRBV11-2; J gene: TRBJ2-7; CDR3 protein: ASSFAFGDTYEQY
V gene: TRBV5-1; J gene: TRBJ1-3; CDR3 protein: ASSLDRAGNTIY
V gene: TRBV18; J gene: TRBJ2-7; CDR3 protein: ASSPPNRDSYEQY
V gene: TRBV6-6; J gene: TRBJ1-1; CDR3 protein: ASSYYLGTEAF
V gene: TRBV5-6; J gene: TRBJ2-2; CDR3 protein: ASSLSFRGYSGGELF
V gene: TRBV9; J gene: TRBJ2-3; CDR3 protein: ASSVTSAGTDTQY
V gene: TRBV9; J gene: TRBJ2-1; CDR3 protein: ASSVEERQF
V gene: TRBV7-7; J gene: TRBJ1-4; CDR3 protein: ASSLGGGSVNEKLF
V gene: TRBV30; J gene: TRBJ1-2; CDR3 protein: AWIQGSYGYT
V gene: TRBV29-1; J gene: TRBJ2-1; CDR3 protein: SVPVAGGLQF
V gene: TRBV15; J gene: TRBJ1-5; CDR3 protein: ATSREKSNRFQPQH
V gene: TRBV30; J gene: TRBJ2-1; CDR3 protein: AWSPRGNEQF
V gene: TRBV19; J gene: TRBJ1-5; CDR3 protein: ASSDYIWNQPQH
V gene: TRBV19; J gene: TRBJ2-2; CDR3 protein: ASRIGGGGTGELF
V gene: TRBV7-9; J gene: TRBJ1-5; CDR3 protein: ASSLAAGAEQPQH
V gene: TRBV6-5; J gene: TRBJ1-4; CDR3 protein: ASSYWDNGELF
V gene: TRBV7-2; J gene: TRBJ1-5; CDR3 protein: ASSTGGDTSYNQPQH
V gene: TRBV19; J gene: TRBJ1-2; CDR3 protein: ASSLRQDLGGYT